A single T cell receptor (beta chain) is shown here with its context. Its antigen is undetermined. Original data processing: Junction-only immunoSEQ data arrived without quality scores, meaning filtering differed. Clones were sequenced by immunoSEQ multiplex PCR, and TCRdb holds only the in-frame ones, with some missing. The V and J calls and clone size come from that table; D and trimming were worked out from the DNA. In the table there are about 2.2 million clones, approximately 92% of which are singletons. This record comes from a study of shared clonotypes between healthy human individuals. Study observations and caveats: Generation of non-shared clonotypes was less probable than generation of clonotypes shared by all four donors. As a rule, naive subsets had a larger estimated richness than memory subsets.

CDR3 length: 15 amino acids. With 2 bases removed from V and 9 bases from J, the gap between germline ends came to 17 bases. Per germline, CDR1 MNHEY and CDR2 SVGAGI. Terminally differentiated effector memory CD45RA+ cells were left out of the naive CD8 fraction, which was CD45RO-negative and positively selected for CCR7. The sequencing input was naive CD8+ T cells from PBMCs. The chain joins TRBV6-5 to TRBJ2-1, with D possibly TRBD2 on 7 matching bases. The TCR was taken from a man between 18 and 29 years old in good health. Some clones in this sample may be carry-over from other donors' samples. The CDR3 bases are TGTGCCAGCAGTTACAACCGGGACGGGGGGCCTGAGCAGTTCTTC. Amino acids: CASSYNRDGGPEQFF.